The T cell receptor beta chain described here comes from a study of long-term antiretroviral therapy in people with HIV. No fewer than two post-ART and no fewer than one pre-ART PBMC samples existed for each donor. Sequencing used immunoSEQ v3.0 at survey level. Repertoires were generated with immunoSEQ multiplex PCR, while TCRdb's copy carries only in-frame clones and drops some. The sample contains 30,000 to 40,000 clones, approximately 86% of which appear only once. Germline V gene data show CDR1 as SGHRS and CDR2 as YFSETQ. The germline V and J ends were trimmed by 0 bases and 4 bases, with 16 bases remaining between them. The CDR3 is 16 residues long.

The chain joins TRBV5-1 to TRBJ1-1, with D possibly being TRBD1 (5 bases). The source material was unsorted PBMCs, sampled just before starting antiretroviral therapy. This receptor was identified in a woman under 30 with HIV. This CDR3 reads CASSLGQGGLGTEAFF. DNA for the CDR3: TGCGCCAGCAGCTTGGGTCAGGGAGGACTCGGCACTGAAGCTTTCTTT. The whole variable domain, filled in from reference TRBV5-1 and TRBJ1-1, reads KAGVTQTPRYLIKTRGQQVTLSCSPISGHRSVSWYQQTPGQGLQFLFEYFSETQRNKGNFPGRFSGRQFSNSRSEMNVSTLELGDSALYLCASSLGQGGLGTEAFFGQGTRLTVV.